One T cell receptor beta chain is described in this entry. The V and J ends lost 5 bases and 4 bases, in that order; junction bases with no gene match: 2. CDR1 and CDR2 from the germline V gene are KGHSH and LQKENI. This CDR3 has 13 amino acids. The repertoire was sequenced with immunoSEQ multiplex PCR; TCRdb's copy has only in-frame clones and lacks some. The data contain tens of thousands of clones, around 94% of them singletons. This record belongs to a study of T cell changes during pregnancy in multiple sclerosis. This clonotype originated in a female donor in good health, enrolled as a control in a pregnancy study. This sample comprised peripheral blood, obtained in the third trimester of pregnancy. V and J are TRBV18 and TRBJ2-1; 7 bases fit TRBD2. CDR3 in DNA: TGTGCCAGCTCAGGGCGGGGGTACAATGAGCAGTTCTTC. Residues: CASSGRGYNEQFF.